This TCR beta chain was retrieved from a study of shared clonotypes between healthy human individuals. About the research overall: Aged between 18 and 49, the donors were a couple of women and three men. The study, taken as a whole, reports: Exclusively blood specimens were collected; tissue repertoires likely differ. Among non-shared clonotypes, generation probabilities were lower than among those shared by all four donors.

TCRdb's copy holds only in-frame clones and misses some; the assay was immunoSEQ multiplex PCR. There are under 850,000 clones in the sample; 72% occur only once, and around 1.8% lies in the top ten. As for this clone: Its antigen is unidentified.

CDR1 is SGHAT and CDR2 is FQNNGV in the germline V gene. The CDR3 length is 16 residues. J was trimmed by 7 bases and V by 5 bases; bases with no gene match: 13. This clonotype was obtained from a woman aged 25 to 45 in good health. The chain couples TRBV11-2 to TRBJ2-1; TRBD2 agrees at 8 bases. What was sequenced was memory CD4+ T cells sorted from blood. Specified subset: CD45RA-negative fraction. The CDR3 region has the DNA TGTGCCAGCAGCCGTACGAGCGGGAGAACGGGGAATGAGCAGTTCTTC. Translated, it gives CASSRTSGRTGNEQFF.